This T cell receptor (beta chain) was sequenced during a study of shared T cell receptors in the human thymus. Sequencing used immunoSEQ multiplex PCR; TCRdb keeps in-frame clones, though not all of them. The sample holds hundreds of thousands of clones, around 87% seen once. A further study also used this sample, focusing on human thymus T cells. In that study: Corrective heart surgery yielded resections, and these provided the thymus tissue. Thymic and blood repertoires appeared to show biased V and J gene usage.

The sequencing input was thymocytes. The sequence was obtained from a boy less than two years old with a congenital heart defect.

CDR3 sequence: CASSQGEGLAGEGAYEQYF. Here the CDR3 DNA reads TGCGCCAGCAGCCAAGGGGAGGGACTAGCGGGAGAGGGGGCCTACGAGCAGTACTTC. V is TRBV4-1 and J is TRBJ2-7, with 14 bases matching TRBD2. J gave up 2 bases and V 1 base, and 10 bases lay outside the gene matches. The CDR3 contains 19 residues. Germline CDR1 MGHRA, CDR2 YSYEKL.